Listed below are T cell receptor beta chains from one sample, sequenced in a study of T cell responses to AZD1222 COVID-19 vaccine. Sequencing used immunoSEQ multiplex PCR; TCRdb keeps in-frame clones, though not all of them. The table lists more than 100,000 clones, 92% of them singletons. The specimen was peripheral blood, collected on day 0 of AZD1222 vaccination. These receptors originate from an adult in good health. The CDR3 runs from the conserved cysteine through the conserved F or W. Fields, in order: clone size, D gene, J gene, V gene, CDR3 protein, CDR3 DNA. D genes are given only for firm matches. The size entry is marked missing in some rows and otherwise reads once, few, many or a size class.

-	TRBD1	TRBJ1-5	TRBV5-5	CASSLGGTGGEPQHF	TGTGCCAGCAGCTTGGGAGGGACAGGGGGAGAGCCCCAGCATTTT
-	TRBD1	TRBJ1-6	TRBV7-2	CASSLEGPGGSSPLHF	TGTGCCAGCAGCTTAGAGGGGCCAGGGGGCAGTTCACCCCTCCACTTT
-	TRBD2	TRBJ2-3	TRBV6-5	CASSPGTSTDTQYF	TGTGCCAGCAGTCCCGGGACTAGTACAGATACGCAGTATTTT
-	-	TRBJ1-4	TRBV9	CASSPSGREEKLFF	TGTGCCAGCAGCCCCTCGGGAAGGGAAGAAAAACTGTTTTTT
-	TRBD2	TRBJ2-3	TRBV9	CASSVDSAGVSVGGTDTQYF	TGTGCCAGCAGCGTAGATAGTGCGGGAGTATCCGTAGGTGGCACAGATACGCAGTATTTT
-	TRBD2	TRBJ2-3	TRBV6-1	CASSEVGAGADTQYF	TGTGCCAGCAGTGAAGTTGGAGCGGGAGCAGATACGCAGTATTTT
-	TRBD1	TRBJ1-3	TRBV27	CASSLTGGLTGNTIYF	TGTGCCAGCAGTTTAACAGGGGGCTTAACGGGAAACACCATATATTTT
-	TRBD1	TRBJ2-7	TRBV25-1	CASSEYEGARSYEQYF	TGTGCCAGCAGTGAATACGAGGGGGCAAGGTCCTACGAGCAGTACTTC
-	TRBD2	TRBJ2-1	TRBV19	CASSWTSGSYNEQFF	TGTGCCAGTAGTTGGACTAGCGGGTCCTACAATGAGCAGTTCTTC
-	TRBD1	TRBJ1-4	TRBV6-5	CASSYGTATNEKLFF	TGTGCCAGCAGTTACGGGACAGCAACTAATGAAAAACTGTTTTTT
-	-	TRBJ2-7	TRBV30	CAWTSNRGGWEQYF	TGTGCCTGGACGAGCAATAGGGGTGGTTGGGAGCAGTACTTC
few	-	TRBJ1-1	TRBV7-9	CASSLMNTEAFF	TGTGCCAGCAGCTTAATGAACACTGAAGCTTTCTTT
once	-	TRBJ1-1	TRBV29-1	CSVPGEAFF	TGCAGCGTGCCCGGTGAAGCTTTCTTT